This entry concerns a single T cell receptor (beta chain). As yet, its antigen is unknown. This sample is part of a study of glioma-infiltrating T cells after dendritic cell vaccination. Study details: Treatment, given 2003 to 2012, was autologous tumor lysate-pulsed dendritic cell vaccination.

The trim removed 0 bases at V and 6 bases at J, leaving 6 bases unmatched. CDR1 SGHRS and CDR2 YFSETQ come from the germline V gene. This CDR3 contains 14 residues. Up to 2 ug genomic DNA was used for TCRB CDR3 amplification. Only in-frame clones appear in the TCRdb table, and some are missing; sequencing was by immunoSEQ multiplex PCR. The sample holds tens of thousands of clones, just over 85% seen once. General observations from the study: No direct clonality-survival link was found; a diverse polyclonal response may matter.

This sample comprised blood, obtained before dendritic cell vaccination. The chain uses TRBV5-1 and TRBJ2-7, with 7 bases aligning to TRBD2. The TCR was taken from a human donor with glioblastoma. The CDR3 nucleotides read TGCGCCAGCAGCTTGGGTGGATCGGGGGGCGAGCAGTACTTC. Its protein is CASSLGGSGGEQYF.